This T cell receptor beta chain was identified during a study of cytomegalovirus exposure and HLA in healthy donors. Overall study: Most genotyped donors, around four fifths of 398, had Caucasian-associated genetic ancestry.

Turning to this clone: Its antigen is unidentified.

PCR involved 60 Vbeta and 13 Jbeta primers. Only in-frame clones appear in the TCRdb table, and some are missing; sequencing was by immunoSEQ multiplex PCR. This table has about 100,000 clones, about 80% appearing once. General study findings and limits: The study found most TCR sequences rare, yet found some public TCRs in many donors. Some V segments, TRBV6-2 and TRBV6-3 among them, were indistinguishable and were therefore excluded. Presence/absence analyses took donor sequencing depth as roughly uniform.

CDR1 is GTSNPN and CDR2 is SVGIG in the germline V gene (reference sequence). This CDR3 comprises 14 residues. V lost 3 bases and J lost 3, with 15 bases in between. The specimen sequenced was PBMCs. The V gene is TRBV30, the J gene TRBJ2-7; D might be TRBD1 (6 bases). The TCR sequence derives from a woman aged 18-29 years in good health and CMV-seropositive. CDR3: CAWSAQGWRYEQYF. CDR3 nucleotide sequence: TGTGCCTGGAGCGCACAGGGTTGGCGCTACGAGCAGTACTTC. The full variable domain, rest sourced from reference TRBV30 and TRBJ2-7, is SQTIHQWPATLVQPVGSPLSLECTVEGTSNPNLYWYRQAAGRGLQLLFYSVGIGQISSEVPQNLSASRPQDRQFILSSKKLLLSDSGFYLCAWSAQGWRYEQYFGPGTRLTVT.